This T cell receptor (beta chain) is from a study of identical twins. Study observations and caveats: Fewer insertions were carried by abundant cord blood beta clonotypes, but none was seen in memory repertoires. The models systematically underestimated how much out-of-frame TCR alpha was shared in monozygotic twins.

V shed 9 bases, J shed 3 bases, and the junction held 4 bases outside the gene matches. Germline V gene lookup returns CDR1 LNHNV and CDR2 YYDKDF (reference sequence). The CDR3 is 13 amino acids. With respect to this clonotype: Its target is not known.

Each CDR3 protein gets one entry after TCRdb re-called the 5' RACE reads with MiXCR. Of approximately 680,000 distinct CDR3 sequences in the sample, around 7.5% were seen once. The same sample was also studied in work on yellow fever vaccine responses in identical twins.

The sequenced material came from PBMCs. This sequence was found in a woman aged 18-29 years in good health. The chain links TRBV15 to TRBJ2-1; 8 nucleotides agree with TRBD2. In DNA, the CDR3 is TGTGCCACAGATAGCGGGGACTACAATGAGCAGTTCTTC. It codes for CATDSGDYNEQFF.